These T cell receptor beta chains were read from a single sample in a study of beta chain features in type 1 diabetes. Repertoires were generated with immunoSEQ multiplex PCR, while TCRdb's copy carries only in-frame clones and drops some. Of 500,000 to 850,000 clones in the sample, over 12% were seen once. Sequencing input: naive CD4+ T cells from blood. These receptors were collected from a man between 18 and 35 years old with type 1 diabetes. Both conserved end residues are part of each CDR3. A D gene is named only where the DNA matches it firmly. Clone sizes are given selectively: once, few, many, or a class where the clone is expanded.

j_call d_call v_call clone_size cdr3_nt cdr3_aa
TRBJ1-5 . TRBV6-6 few TGTGCCAGCAGTCGAGGGGATCAGCCCCAGCATTTT CASSRGDQPQHF
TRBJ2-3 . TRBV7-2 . TGTGCCAGCAGCTTGGGATCGGGTACAGATACGCAGTATTTT CASSLGSGTDTQYF
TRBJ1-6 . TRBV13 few TGTGCCAGCAGCTACGGACGGAATATCTATAATTCACCCCTCCACTTT CASSYGRNIYNSPLHF
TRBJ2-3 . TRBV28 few TGTGCCAGCAGTTCTCACTTATATGAGGGGGGCACAGATACGCAGTATTTT CASSSHLYEGGTDTQYF
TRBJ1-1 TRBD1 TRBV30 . TGTGCCTGGAGAACAGGGGGCTCTTACACTGAAGCTTTCTTT CAWRTGGSYTEAFF
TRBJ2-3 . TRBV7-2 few TGTGCCAGCAGCGCCTATTCGGATACGCAGTATTTT CASSAYSDTQYF
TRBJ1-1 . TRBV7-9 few TGTGCCAGCAGCTTACCGACAGTCACTGAAGCTTTCTTT CASSLPTVTEAFF
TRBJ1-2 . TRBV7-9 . TGTGCCAGCACCCGAGGGGGGCAGCTCTATGGCTACACCTTC CASTRGGQLYGYTF
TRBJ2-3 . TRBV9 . TGTGCCAGCAGCGCCGGTCAGGGGCGCACAGATACGCAGTATTTT CASSAGQGRTDTQYF
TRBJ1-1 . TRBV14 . TGTGCCAGCAGTCTGAGAAGGGGCGCAGGAATAGGCACTGAAGCTTTCTTT CASSLRRGAGIGTEAFF
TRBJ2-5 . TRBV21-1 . TGTGCCAGCAGCATACGGGACGCAGGGACTAGCGGGGTGATGGGGAAAGAGACCCAGTACTTC CASSIRDAGTSGVMGKETQYF
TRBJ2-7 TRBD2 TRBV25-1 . TGTGCCAGCAGTGTACTTCTAGCGGGAGACGAGCAGTACTTC CASSVLLAGDEQYF
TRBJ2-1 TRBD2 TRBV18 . TGTGCCAGCTCACCTGGACTAGCGGGAGGTAGGGATGAGCAGTTCTTC CASSPGLAGGRDEQFF
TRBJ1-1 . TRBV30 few TGTGCCTGGAAAAAGTCCTTGAACACTGAAGCTTTCTTT CAWKKSLNTEAFF
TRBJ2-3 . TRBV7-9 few TGTGCCAGTTCAAGGAGACGCACAGATACGCAGTATTTT CASSRRRTDTQYF
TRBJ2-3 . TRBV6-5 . TGTGCCAGCAGCCCCGGGGGTGCTAGCACAGATACGCAGTATTTT CASSPGGASTDTQYF
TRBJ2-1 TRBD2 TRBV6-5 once TGTGCCAGCAGCGTAGCGGGGGGGCTATATGAGCAGTTCTTC CASSVAGGLYEQFF
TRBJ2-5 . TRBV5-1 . TGCGCCAGCAGCTTGGCCGGGGCGGCGGAGACCCAGTACTTC CASSLAGAAETQYF
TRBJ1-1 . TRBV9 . TGTGCCAGCAGGGATGCAGCGAACACTGAAGCTTTCTTT CASRDAANTEAFF
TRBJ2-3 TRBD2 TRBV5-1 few TGCGCCAGCAGCAGAGGGACTAGCGGCACAGATACGCAGTATTTT CASSRGTSGTDTQYF
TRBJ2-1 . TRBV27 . TGTGCCAGCAGCCCCTTCGAGGGGAATGAGCAGTTCTTC CASSPFEGNEQFF
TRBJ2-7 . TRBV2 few TGTGCCAGCAGTGTCGAGGGACCCGAGCAGTACTTC CASSVEGPEQYF
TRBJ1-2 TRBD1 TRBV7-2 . TGTGCCAGCAGCAGGGACAGGGTTGGCTACACCTTC CASSRDRVGYTF
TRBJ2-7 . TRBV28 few TGTGCCAGCAGTTTAGTAACAGGAGTAAGCTACGAGCAGTACTTC CASSLVTGVSYEQYF
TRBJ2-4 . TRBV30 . TGTGCCTGGAGTAAGGGCTCGGCTAACATTCAGTACTTC CAWSKGSANIQYF
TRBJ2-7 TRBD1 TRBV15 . TGTGCCACCAGGCCGGGACAGGGCTACTTC CATRPGQGYF
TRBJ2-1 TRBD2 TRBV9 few TGTGCCAGCAGCGTAGCTCTGGTTTCGGGGGGGCCGACGGTCTCCAATGAGCAGTTCTTC CASSVALVSGGPTVSNEQFF
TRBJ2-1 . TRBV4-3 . TGCGCCAGCAGCCCGTCCTTCGGAGGGAGCGATGAGCAGTTCTTC CASSPSFGGSDEQFF
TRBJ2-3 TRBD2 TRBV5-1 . TGCGCCAGCAGCTTGGTGGCGGGAGCTACAGATACGCAGTATTTT CASSLVAGATDTQYF
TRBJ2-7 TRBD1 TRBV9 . TGTGCCAGCAGCGGGGACAGGGATTCCTACGAGCAGTACTTC CASSGDRDSYEQYF
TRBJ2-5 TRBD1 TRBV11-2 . TGTGCCAGCGGCCGGGACAGGGTGTCGGAGACCCAGTACTTC CASGRDRVSETQYF
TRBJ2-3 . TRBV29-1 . TGCAGCGTTGGAACACAGGGCACAGATACGCAGTATTTT CSVGTQGTDTQYF
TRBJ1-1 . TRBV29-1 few TGCAGCGGAGGGGGGGGCGCTGAAGCTTTCTTT CSGGGGAEAFF
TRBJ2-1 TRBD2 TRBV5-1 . TGCGCCAGCAGCTTGACAGGACTAGGGTACAATGAGCAGTTCTTC CASSLTGLGYNEQFF
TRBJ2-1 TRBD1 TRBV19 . TGTGCCAGTAGTATTGCAGGGGGCCCTGACAATGAGCAGTTCTTC CASSIAGGPDNEQFF
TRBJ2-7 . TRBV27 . TGTGCCAGCAGTTCAGGGCGATCCTACGAGCAGTACTTC CASSSGRSYEQYF
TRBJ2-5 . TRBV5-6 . TGTGCCAGCAGCTTCCGGGACACTGAAGAGACCCAGTACTTC CASSFRDTEETQYF
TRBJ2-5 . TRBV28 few TGTGCCAGCAGACGAAAAGAGGTTCACGAGACCCAGTACTTC CASRRKEVHETQYF
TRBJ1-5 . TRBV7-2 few TGTGCCAGCAGCTTATCCGGCTATAGCAATCAGCCCCAGCATTTT CASSLSGYSNQPQHF
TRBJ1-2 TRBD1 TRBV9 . TGTGCCAGCAGCGTAGGCCAGGGGGATGGCTACACCTTC CASSVGQGDGYTF
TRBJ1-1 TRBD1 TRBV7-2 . TGTGCCAGCAGCTTTACAGGGGCGGGCACTGAAGCTTTCTTT CASSFTGAGTEAFF
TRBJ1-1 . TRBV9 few TGTGCCAGCACGCGGAGCACGAACACTGAAGCTTTCTTT CASTRSTNTEAFF
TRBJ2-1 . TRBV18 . TGTGCCAGCTCCCGGGACACGAACAATGAGCAGTTCTTC CASSRDTNNEQFF
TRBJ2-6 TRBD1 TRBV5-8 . TGTGCCAGCAGCTCGCGATATGGGACAGGGGCCGACTCTGGGGCCAACGTCCTGACTTTC CASSSRYGTGADSGANVLTF
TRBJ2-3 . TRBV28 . TGTGCCAGCAGAACACCTCGCGGGACAGATACGCAGTATTTT CASRTPRGTDTQYF
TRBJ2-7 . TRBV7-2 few TGTGCCAGCAGCTTAGTAGGGGTTGGGGGACTGAGCTACGAGCAGTACTTC CASSLVGVGGLSYEQYF
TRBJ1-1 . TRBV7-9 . TGTGCCAGCAGCTTTTTCATGAACACTGAAGCTTTCTTT CASSFFMNTEAFF
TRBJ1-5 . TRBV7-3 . TGTGCCAGCAGCTGGGGCAGGGGACCTAAATTAAAGACCCAGCATTTT CASSWGRGPKLKTQHF
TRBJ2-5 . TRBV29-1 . TGCAGCGTTGAATATTTGGCAGGAGACCTTCCAGGGGAGACCCAGTACTTC CSVEYLAGDLPGETQYF
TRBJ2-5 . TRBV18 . TGTGCCAGCTCACGGACAGAGCTCCAAGAGACCCAGTACTTC CASSRTELQETQYF
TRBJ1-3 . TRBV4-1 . TGCGCCAGCAGCCAAGACAGGGCAGCTACGGCCTCTGGAAACACCATATATTTT CASSQDRAATASGNTIYF
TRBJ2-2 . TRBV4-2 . TGTGCCAGCAGCCAAGATATCCCAGCGGGGAACACCGGGGAGCTGTTTTTT CASSQDIPAGNTGELFF